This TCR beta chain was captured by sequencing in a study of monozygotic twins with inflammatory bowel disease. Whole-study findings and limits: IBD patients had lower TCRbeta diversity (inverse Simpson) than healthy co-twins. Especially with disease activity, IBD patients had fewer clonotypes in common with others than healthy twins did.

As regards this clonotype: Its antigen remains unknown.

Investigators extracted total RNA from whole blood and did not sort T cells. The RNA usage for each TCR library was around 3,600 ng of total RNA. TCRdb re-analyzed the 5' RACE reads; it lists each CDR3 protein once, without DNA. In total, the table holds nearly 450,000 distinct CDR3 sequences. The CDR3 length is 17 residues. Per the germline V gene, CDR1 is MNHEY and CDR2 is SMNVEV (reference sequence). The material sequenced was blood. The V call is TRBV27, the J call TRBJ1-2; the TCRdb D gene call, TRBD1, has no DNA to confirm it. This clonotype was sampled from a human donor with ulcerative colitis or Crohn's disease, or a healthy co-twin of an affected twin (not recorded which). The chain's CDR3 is CASSFSTRTGELYGYTF.